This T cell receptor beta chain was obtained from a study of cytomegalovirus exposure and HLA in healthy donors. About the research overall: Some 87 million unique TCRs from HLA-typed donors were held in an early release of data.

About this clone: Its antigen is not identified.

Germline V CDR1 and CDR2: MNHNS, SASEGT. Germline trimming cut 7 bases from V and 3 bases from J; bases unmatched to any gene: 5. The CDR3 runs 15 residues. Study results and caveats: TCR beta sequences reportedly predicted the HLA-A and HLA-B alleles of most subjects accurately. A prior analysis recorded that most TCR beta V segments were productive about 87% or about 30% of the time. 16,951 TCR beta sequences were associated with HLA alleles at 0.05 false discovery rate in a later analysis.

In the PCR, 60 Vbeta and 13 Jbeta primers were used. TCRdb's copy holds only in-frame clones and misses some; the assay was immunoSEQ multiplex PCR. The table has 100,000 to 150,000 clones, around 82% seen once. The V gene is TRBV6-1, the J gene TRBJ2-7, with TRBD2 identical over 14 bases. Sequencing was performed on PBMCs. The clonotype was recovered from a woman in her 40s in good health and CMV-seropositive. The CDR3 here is CASTTGTSGSYEQYF. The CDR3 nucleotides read TGTGCCAGCACTACAGGGACTAGCGGGAGCTACGAGCAGTACTTC.